This TCR beta chain was retrieved from a study of vaccination and CD4 T cells after COVID-19 (dated 2022 in TCRdb). Concerning the study at large: Convalescent patients had a positive SARS-CoV-2 result on nasal swab PCR, and of these patients, several had mild disease and one had severe disease. The convalescent cohort comprised six males and four females, including two Hispanic individuals, seven Caucasians, two Asians and one multiracial person. Each participant got two doses of either the Pfizer-BioNTech BNT162b2 vaccine (n=8) or the Moderna mRNA-1273 vaccine (n=2). Post-COVID blood samples were collected from convalescent patients a median of around 100 days after diagnosis, with a range of roughly 30 to 170 days. Post-vaccine blood samples were obtained a median of around 74 days after the second vaccine dose, with a range of roughly 14 to 241 days. Culture stimuli were overlapping spike peptide pools from SARS-CoV-2 and from the common cold coronaviruses HCoV-NL63, HCoV-OC43 and HCoV-229E. Control cultures received a CEFX viral epitope pool as the positive control, an HIV-1 Nef peptide pool as the negative control, or no peptide. The spike-specific CD4+ TCR repertoire was compared before and after mRNA vaccination in about nine COVID-19 convalescent patients and several infection-naive healthy vaccine recipients. What the research found in general, with its limitations: The median number of SARS-CoV-2-reactive clonotypes rose from roughly 20 after infection to around 40 after vaccination, but the change was not significant. The study included relatively few convalescent patients and did not analyze early timepoints after natural infection. In convalescent patients, a median 86.3% of post-vaccine SARS-CoV-2-reactive clones were detected only after vaccination, and vaccine-specific priming was suggested by this finding. In convalescent patients, nearly all vaccine-specific clones (304 of 307) were found to be mono-reactive for SARS-CoV-2 spike rather than cross-reactive with common cold coronaviruses.

As for this clonotype: The specificity of this receptor is unknown. One base away there is no much larger clone; base qualities are not given.

To prepare the library, PCR was applied. TCR sequencing of DNA from cultured CD4+ T cells used the Oncomine TCR Beta short-read assay at the Johns Hopkins FTIC core. The QIAamp micro DNA kit was used to extract genomic DNA from the cultured CD4+ T cells. Oncomine TCR Beta libraries from cultured CD4+ T cells were pooled using unique dual indexes and sequenced on an Illumina iSeq 100. Concerning the study's data processing: Non-productive sequences were removed, and CDR3s not starting with C, not ending with F or W, or shorter than 7 amino acids were discarded. The MANAFEST web application identified antigen-specific clonotypes by comparing peptide-stimulated wells against reference wells and other culture wells. An FDR below 0.05, an odds ratio above 5, and a productive frequency above 0.1% in at least two of three replicate wells were required for clones to be considered positive. Cross-reactive clonotypes were defined as significantly expanded in both SARS-CoV-2 spike wells and at least one common cold coronavirus spike condition. Similarity between CDR3 sequences was evaluated in R version 3.6.1 using Levenshtein distances (stringdist) and unrooted phylogenetic trees (ape). TCRdb passed the public sequencing reads through fastp at Q25 and MiXCR, retaining productive beta sequences. CDR3 protein sequences are deduplicated, and each keeps its most common genes and DNA. These V and J calls rely on TCRdb rather than the paper's analysis. This sample is represented by some 14,000 distinct CDR3 sequences; 55% to 75% of them were singletons. Around a sixth of the sample comes from the top ten.

The sample's treatment or condition label, in plain terms: approximately 11-day PBMC culture with coronavirus spike peptide pools or control peptides (ViraFEST assay). The ViraFEST assay, used in the study, expanded antigen-specific T cells with peptide pools and then identified the expanded clonotypes through TCR sequencing. The convalescent patients' positive SARS-CoV-2 PCR tests were from March to December 2020, which was before the Alpha, Beta and Delta variants emerged in the United States. Each well held two million PBMCs cultured with around 10 ug/ml peptide pools in IMDM containing around 5.5% human AB serum and approximately 10 IU/ml IL-2. On days 3 and 7, half of the culture medium was replaced with fresh IL-2-containing medium. After around 11 days of culture, CD4+ T cells were isolated by negative selection using the EasySep CD4+ T cell isolation kit. Ficoll-Paque Plus gradient centrifugation was used to isolate PBMCs from whole blood, and the isolated PBMCs were then either used fresh or cryopreserved at -140C. Triplicate wells were generally used for each culture condition.

The TCR comes from a human donor who had recovered from COVID-19. Sequencing was done on a sample of CD4+ T cells from blood, cultured in vitro.

The nucleotides read TGTGCCAGCAGCGGGGCGGGTTTCCCGGCGGAGACCCAGTACTTC. The resulting protein is CASSGAGFPAETQYF. The chain joins TRBV7-2 to TRBJ2-5; the D segment may tentatively be TRBD1 or TRBD2, each giving 5 matched bases. The CDR3 measures 15 amino acids from cysteine to phenylalanine. Only CDR3 DNA remains: 45 bases, in frame from the first base. Trimming at the junction amounts to 5 bases on V and 5 bases on J, and the germline ends lie 18 bases apart. From the germline V gene, CDR1 is SGHTA and CDR2 is FQGNSA. Here the CDR3 is joined to the reference TRBV7-2 and TRBJ2-5 genes, and the full variable domain is: GAGVSQSPSNKVTEKGKDVELRCDPISGHTALYWYRQSLGQGLEFLIYFQGNSAPDKSGLPSDRFSAERTGGSVSTLTIQRTQQEDSAVYLCASSGAGFPAETQYFGPGTRLLVL.